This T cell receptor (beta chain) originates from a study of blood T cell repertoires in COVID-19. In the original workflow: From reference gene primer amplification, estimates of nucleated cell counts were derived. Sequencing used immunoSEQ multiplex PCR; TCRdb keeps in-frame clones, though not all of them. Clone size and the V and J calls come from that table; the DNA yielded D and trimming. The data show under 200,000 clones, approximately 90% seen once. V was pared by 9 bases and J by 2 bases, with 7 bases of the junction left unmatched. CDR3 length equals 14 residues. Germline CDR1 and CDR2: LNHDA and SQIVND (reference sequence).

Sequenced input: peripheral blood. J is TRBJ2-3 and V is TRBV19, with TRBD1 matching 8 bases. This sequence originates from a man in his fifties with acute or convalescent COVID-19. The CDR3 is CASRDRLYTDTQYF. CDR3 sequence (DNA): TGTGCCAGCCGGGACAGGCTCTACACAGATACGCAGTATTTT.